The TCR beta chain described here comes from a study of T cells after posttransplantation cyclophosphamide. Produced via immunoSEQ multiplex PCR; TCRdb's table is partial and in-frame only. The repertoire includes approximately 45,000 clones, roughly nine tenths of them detected once, and around 3.1% sits in the top ten. Findings and caveats of the study: Later blood repertoires were often dominated by clones from the donor CD8+ memory compartment. Recipient CMV seropositivity and CMV reactivation strongly tracked TRB clonality. Blood and skin or GI T cell repertoires showed limited TRB overlap.

A word on this clone: Its antigen is still unknown.

The related graft donor's blood sample was taken on the day of bone marrow donation. Germline CDR1 and CDR2: MNHNY and SVGAGI (reference sequence). The CDR3 loop spans 15 amino acids. V lost 3 bases, J lost 4 bases, and 15 bases lay in between. The genes are TRBV6-6 and TRBJ1-2, with a possible D match to TRBD1 (5 bases). The receptor was derived from a woman between 45 and 60 years old in good health and a related stem cell transplant donor. Sequences were obtained from PBMCs. In nucleotides, the CDR3 is TGTGCCAGCAGTTATTTGGAGGGGTCCCCCTATGGCTACACCTTC. This encodes CASSYLEGSPYGYTF.